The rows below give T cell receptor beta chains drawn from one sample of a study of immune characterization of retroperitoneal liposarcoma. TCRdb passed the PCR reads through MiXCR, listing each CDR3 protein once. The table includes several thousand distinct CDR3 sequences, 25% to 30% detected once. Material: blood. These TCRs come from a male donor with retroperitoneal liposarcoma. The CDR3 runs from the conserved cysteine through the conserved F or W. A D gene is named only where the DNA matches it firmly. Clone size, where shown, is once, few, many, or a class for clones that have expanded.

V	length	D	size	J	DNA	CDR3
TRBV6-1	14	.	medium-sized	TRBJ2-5	TGTGCCAGCAGTGGAGGTGGGGGGCTTGAGACCCAGTACTTC	CASSGGGGLETQYF
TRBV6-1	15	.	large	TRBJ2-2	TGTGCCAGCAGTGAAGCGCTCCCAGGAACCGGGGAGCTGTTTTTT	CASSEALPGTGELFF
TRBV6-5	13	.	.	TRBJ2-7	TGTGCCAGCAGTTACTTCCCCGGGGCCGAGCAGTACTTC	CASSYFPGAEQYF
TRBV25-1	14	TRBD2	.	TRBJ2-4	TGTGCCAGCAGTGGTGGGACTAGCGGGACTATTCAGTACTTC	CASSGGTSGTIQYF
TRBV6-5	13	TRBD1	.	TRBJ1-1	TGTGCCAGCAGTGCAGGGGGCTTCACTGAAGCTTTCTTT	CASSAGGFTEAFF
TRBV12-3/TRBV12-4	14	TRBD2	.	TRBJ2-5	TGTGCCAGCAGTATTGGGGCGGGAGGAAAGACCCAGTACTTC	CASSIGAGGKTQYF
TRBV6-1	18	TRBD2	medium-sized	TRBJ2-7	TGTGCCAGCAGTTTAACCGGGACTAGCGGGGGGATCTCCTACGAGCAGTACTTC	CASSLTGTSGGISYEQYF
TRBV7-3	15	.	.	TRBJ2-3	TGTGCCAGCAGACCCGCCGGGACTAGCACAGATACGCAGTATTTT	CASRPAGTSTDTQYF
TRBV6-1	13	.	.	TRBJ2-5	TGTGCCAGCAGTGAATACCTGTGGGAGACCCAGTACTTC	CASSEYLWETQYF
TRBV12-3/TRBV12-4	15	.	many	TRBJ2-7	TGTGCCAGCAGTTTAGCGGGGGCTCCTGACTACGAGCAGTACTTC	CASSLAGAPDYEQYF
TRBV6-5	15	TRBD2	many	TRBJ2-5	TGTGCCAGCAGTTCCCTGGGAGCGGGAGAGGAGACCCAGTACTTC	CASSSLGAGEETQYF
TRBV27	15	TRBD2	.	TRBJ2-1	TGTGCCAGCAAAAAGGGACTAGCGGGATTAGATGAGCAGTTCTTC	CASKKGLAGLDEQFF
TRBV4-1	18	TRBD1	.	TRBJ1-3	TGCGCCAGCAGCCAAAATCCGCCTGAGGGACAGGGGGGAAACACCATATATTTT	CASSQNPPEGQGGNTIYF
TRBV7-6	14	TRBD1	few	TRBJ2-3	TGTGCCAGCAGCTTAGTAACAGGGGGCAGATACGCAGTATTT	CASSLVTGGRYAVF
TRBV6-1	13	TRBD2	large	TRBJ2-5	TGTGCCAGCAGCTGGACTAGCCAAGAGACCCAGTACTTC	CASSWTSQETQYF
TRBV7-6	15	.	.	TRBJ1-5	TGTGCCAGCAGCTTAGACGGAAGGGGCAATCAGCCCCAGCATTTT	CASSLDGRGNQPQHF
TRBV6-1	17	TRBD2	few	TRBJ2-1	TGTGCCAGCAGTTCCACCCTGGCGGGAGGGCGACGAGAGACCCAGTTCTTC	CASSSTLAGGRRETQFF
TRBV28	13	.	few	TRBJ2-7	TGTGCCAGCGCCTCAGGGATACCATACGAGCAGTACTTC	CASASGIPYEQYF
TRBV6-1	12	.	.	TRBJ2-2	TGTGCCACGCACGGGAACACCGGGGAGCTGTTTTTT	CATHGNTGELFF
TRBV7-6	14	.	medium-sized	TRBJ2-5	TGTGCCAGCAGTTTCGAGCGGCTCCAAGAGACCCAGTACTTC	CASSFERLQETQYF
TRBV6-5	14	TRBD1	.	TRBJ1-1	TGTGCCAGCAGACACGACAATAACAGGGGGCAAGCTTTCTTT	CASRHDNNRGQAFF
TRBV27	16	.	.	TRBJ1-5	TGTGCCAGCAGTTTAGGAGGCACAGGGATGGATCAGCCCCAGCATTTT	CASSLGGTGMDQPQHF
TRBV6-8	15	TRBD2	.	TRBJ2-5	TGTGCCAGCGACAGTCCGGGGGGTCCCTACAATGAGCAGTACTTC	CASDSPGGPYNEQYF
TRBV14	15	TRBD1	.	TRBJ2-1	TGTGCCAGCAGCCAACCAGGGGGCCGCAGGAATGAGCAGTTCTTC	CASSQPGGRRNEQFF
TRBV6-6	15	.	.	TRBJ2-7	TGTGCCAGCAGTTACTCTGCTAGCGAGTCCTACGAGCAGTACTTC	CASSYSASESYEQYF
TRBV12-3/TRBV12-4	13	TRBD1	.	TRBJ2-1	TGTGCCAGCAGCCAGACAGGGTCCTACGAGCAGTTCTTC	CASSQTGSYEQFF
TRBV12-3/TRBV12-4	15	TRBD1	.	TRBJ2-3	TGTGCCAGCACCCCACAGGGGATATACACAGATACGCAGTATTTT	CASTPQGIYTDTQYF
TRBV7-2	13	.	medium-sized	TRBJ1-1	TGTGCCAGCAGCTTAGCGATAGGCACTGAAGCTTTCTTT	CASSLAIGTEAFF
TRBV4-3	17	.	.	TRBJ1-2	TGCGCCAGCAGCCAAGATGCCCTTGCAGGCCAATACTATGGCTACACCTTC	CASSQDALAGQYYGYTF
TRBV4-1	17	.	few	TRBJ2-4	TGTGCCAGCAGCCCCCAGGACTCTCGGGGAGCCAAAAACATTCAGTACTTC	CASSPQDSRGAKNIQYF
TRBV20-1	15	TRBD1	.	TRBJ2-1	TGCAGTGCTAGAAAGGGACAGGGGTCCTACAATGAGCAGTTCTTC	CSARKGQGSYNEQFF
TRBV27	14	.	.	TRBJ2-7	TGTGCCAGCAGTTTAGGGGGAACTATCTACGAGCAGTACTTC	CASSLGGTIYEQYF
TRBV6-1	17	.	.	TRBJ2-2	TGTGCCAGCAGTGTCACGGAGGGACTCCTTCCCCCCGGGGAGCTGTTTTTT	CASSVTEGLLPPGELFF
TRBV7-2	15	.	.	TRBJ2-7	TGTGCCAGCAGCTTAGGGTCGCTTCAGGGCTACGAGCAGTACTTC	CASSLGSLQGYEQYF
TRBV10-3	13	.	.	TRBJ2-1	TGTGCCATCAGTGACTTCTCCTACAATGAGCAGTTCTTC	CAISDFSYNEQFF
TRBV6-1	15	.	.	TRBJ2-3	TGTGCCAGCAGTGAAGAACCAGGGTACACAGATACGCAGTATTTT	CASSEEPGYTDTQYF
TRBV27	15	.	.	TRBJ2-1	TGTGCCAGCAGTCGGACGACCGGGTTTTACAATGAGCAGTTCTTC	CASSRTTGFYNEQFF
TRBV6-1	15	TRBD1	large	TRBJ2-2	TGTGCCAGCGCCCGGGACAGCACGAACACCGGGGAGCTGTTTTTT	CASARDSTNTGELFF
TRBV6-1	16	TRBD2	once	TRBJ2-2	TGTGCCAGCAGTCTTGGGGAGGGACTGTTGTCTGGGGAGCTGTTTTTT	CASSLGEGLLSGELFF
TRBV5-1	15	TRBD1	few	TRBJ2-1	TGCGCCAGCAGTATGGGGGACAGGGACTCCAATGAGCAGTTCTTC	CASSMGDRDSNEQFF
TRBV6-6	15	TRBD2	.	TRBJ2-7	TGTGCCAGCAGTTACCCTTCTAGCGGCTACTACGAGCAGTACTTC	CASSYPSSGYYEQYF
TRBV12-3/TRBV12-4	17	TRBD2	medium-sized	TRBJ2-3	TGTGCCAGCAGTTTACTGCGATCAGCGGGACCCACAGATACGCAGTATTTT	CASSLLRSAGPTDTQYF
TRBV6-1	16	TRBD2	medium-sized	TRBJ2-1	TGTGCCAGCAGTCTAGGGCTAGCGGGAGTAGGTGTTGCCCGGTTCTTC	CASSLGLAGVGVARFF
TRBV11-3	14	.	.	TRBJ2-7	TGTGCCAGCAGCTATCTGACAGGCTCCTACGAGCAGTACTTC	CASSYLTGSYEQYF
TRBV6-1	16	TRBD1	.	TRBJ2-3	TGTGCCAGCAGTCGCAACCAGGGGGACGGGGCAGATACGCAGTATTTT	CASSRNQGDGADTQYF
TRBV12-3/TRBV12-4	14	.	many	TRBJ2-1	TGTGCCAGCAGGGGGTCCGGGGGAGGAGATGAGCAGTTCTTC	CASRGSGGGDEQFF
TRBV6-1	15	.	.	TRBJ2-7	TGTGCCAGCAGTGAAGGCAGTGCCCACTACTACGAGCAGTACTTC	CASSEGSAHYYEQYF
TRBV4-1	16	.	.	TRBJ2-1	TGCGCCAGCAGCCAAGTTTCGGGGCTAGCCGGGAATGAGCAGTTCTTC	CASSQVSGLAGNEQFF
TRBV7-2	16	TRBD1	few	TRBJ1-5	TGTGCCAGCAGTTCCTATCCGGGACAGGGGAATCAGCCCCAGCATTTT	CASSSYPGQGNQPQHF
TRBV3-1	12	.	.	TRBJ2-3	TGTGCCAGCAGCCAGTACACAGATACGCAGTATTTT	CASSQYTDTQYF
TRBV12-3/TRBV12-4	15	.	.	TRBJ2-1	TGTGCCAGCACCACCTACTCGGGGGCAGTCAATGAGCAGTTCTTC	CASTTYSGAVNEQFF
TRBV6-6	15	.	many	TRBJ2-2	TGTGCCAGCACCGTACTCGTAGGGAGCACCGGGGAGCTGTTTTTT	CASTVLVGSTGELFF
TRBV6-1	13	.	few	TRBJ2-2	TGTGCCAGCAAGGGGTCGAACACCGGGGAGCTGTTTTTT	CASKGSNTGELFF
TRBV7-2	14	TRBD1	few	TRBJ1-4	TGTGCCGTACGACAGGGACAAATAAATGAAAAACTGTTTTTT	CAVRQGQINEKLFF